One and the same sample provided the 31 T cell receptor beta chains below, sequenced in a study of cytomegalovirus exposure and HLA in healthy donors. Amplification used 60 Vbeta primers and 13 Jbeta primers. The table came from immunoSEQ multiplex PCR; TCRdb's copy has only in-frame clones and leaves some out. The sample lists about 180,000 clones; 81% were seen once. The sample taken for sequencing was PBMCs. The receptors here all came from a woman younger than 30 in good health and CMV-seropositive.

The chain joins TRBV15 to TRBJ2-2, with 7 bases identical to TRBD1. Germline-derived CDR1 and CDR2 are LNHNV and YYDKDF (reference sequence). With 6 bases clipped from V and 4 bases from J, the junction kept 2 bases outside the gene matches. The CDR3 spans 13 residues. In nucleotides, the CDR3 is TGTGCCACCAGTACAGGGGCCACCGGGGAGCTGTTTTTT. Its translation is CATSTGATGELFF.

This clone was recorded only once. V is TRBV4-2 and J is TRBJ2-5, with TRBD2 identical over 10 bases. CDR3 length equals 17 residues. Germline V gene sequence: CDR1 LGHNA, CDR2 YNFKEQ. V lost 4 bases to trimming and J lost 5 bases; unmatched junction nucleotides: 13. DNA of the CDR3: TGTGCCAGCAGCCCCTGGGGAGCGGGGGGGCTCGGGGAGACCCAGTACTTC. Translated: CASSPWGAGGLGETQYF.

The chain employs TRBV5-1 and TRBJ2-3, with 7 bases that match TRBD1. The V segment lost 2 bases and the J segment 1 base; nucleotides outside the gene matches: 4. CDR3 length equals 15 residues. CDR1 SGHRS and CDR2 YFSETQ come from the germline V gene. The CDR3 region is CASSLQGQRTDTQYF. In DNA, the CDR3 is TGCGCCAGCAGCTTACAGGGACAGCGCACAGATACGCAGTATTTT.

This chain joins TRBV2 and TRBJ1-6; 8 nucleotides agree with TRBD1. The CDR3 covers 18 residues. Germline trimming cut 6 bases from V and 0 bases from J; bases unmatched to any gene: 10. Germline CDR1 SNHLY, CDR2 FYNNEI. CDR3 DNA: TGTGCCAGCAGGCCGACAGGGGCTTACAGCTCCTATAATTCACCCCTCCACTTT. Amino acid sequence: CASRPTGAYSSYNSPLHF. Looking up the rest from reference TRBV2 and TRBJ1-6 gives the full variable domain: EPEVTQTPSHQVTQMGQEVILRCVPISNHLYFYWYRQILGQKVEFLVSFYNNEISEKSEIFDDQFSVERPDGSNFTLKIRSTKLEDSAMYFCASRPTGAYSSYNSPLHFGNGTRLTVT.

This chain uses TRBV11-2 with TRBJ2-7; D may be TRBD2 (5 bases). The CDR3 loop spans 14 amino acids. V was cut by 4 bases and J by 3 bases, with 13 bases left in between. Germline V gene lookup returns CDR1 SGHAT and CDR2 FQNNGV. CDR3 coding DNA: TGTGCCAGCAGCTCACTTCGACGGGGCTACGAGCAGTACTTC. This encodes CASSSLRRGYEQYF.

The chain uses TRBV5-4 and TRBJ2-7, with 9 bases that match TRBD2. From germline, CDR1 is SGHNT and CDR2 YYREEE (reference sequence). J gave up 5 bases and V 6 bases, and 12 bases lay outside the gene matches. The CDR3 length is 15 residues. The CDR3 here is CASTKAGGIPHEQYF. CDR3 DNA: TGTGCCAGCACCAAAGCGGGGGGAATACCCCACGAGCAGTACTTC.

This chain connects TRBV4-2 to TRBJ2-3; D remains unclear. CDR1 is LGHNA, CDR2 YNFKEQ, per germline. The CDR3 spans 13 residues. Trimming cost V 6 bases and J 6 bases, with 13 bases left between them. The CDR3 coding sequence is TGTGCCAGCAGTCCCGAGAAAGCTGATACGCAGTATTTT. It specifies CASSPEKADTQYF.

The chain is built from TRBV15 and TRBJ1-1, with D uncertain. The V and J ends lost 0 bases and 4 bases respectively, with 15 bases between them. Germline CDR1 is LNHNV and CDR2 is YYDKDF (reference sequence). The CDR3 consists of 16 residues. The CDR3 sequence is CATSRDQVTLTTEAFF. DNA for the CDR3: TGTGCCACCAGCAGAGATCAGGTGACGTTGACCACTGAAGCTTTCTTT.

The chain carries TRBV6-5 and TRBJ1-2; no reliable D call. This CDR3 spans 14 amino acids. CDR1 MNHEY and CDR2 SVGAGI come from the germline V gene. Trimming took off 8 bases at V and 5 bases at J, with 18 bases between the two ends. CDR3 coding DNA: TGTGCCAGCCAGGAAAAGACACCATCTTATGGCTACACCTTC. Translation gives CASQEKTPSYGYTF.

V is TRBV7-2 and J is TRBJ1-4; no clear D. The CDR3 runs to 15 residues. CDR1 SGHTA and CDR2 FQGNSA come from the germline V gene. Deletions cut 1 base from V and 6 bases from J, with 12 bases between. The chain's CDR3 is CASSLVPGIDEKLFF. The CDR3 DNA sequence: TGTGCCAGCAGCTTAGTTCCCGGGATCGATGAAAAACTGTTTTTT.

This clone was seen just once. CDR3: CASSPLDRGREKLFF. The CDR3 DNA sequence: TGTGCCAGTAGTCCCCTGGACAGGGGAAGAGAAAAACTGTTTTTT. This chain uses TRBV19 with TRBJ1-4; TRBD1 matches at 9 bases. CDR3 length: 15 residues. The germline V gene encodes CDR1 LNHDA and CDR2 SQIVND (reference sequence). Trimming cost V 5 bases and J 8 bases; bases outside gene matches: 9.

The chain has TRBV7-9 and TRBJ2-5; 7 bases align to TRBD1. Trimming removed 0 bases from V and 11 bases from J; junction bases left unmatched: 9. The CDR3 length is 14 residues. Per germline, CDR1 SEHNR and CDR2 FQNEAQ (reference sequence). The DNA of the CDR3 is TGTGCCAGCAGCTTAGCTCAGGAAGGGGGACAGCAGTACTTC. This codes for CASSLAQEGGQQYF.

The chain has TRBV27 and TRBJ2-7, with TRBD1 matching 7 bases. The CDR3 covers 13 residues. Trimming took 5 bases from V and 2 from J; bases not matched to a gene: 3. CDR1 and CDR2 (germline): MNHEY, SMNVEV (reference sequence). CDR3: CASSDRAAYEQYF. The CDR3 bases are TGTGCCAGCAGTGACAGGGCCGCCTACGAGCAGTACTTC.

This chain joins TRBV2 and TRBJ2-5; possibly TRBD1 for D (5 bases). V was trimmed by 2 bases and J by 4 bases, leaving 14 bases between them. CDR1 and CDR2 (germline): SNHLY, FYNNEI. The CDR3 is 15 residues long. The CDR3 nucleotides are TGTGCCAGCAGTGAACGCCCCCAGGGTGTAGAGACCCAGTACTTC. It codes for CASSERPQGVETQYF.

The CDR3 sequence is CASSATGSGNTIYF. CDR3 bases: TGTGCCAGCAGCGCAACAGGCTCTGGAAACACCATATATTTT. The chain recombines TRBV7-8 with TRBJ1-3, with TRBD1 as a possible D gene (5 bases). The ends were cut back, 5 bases at V and 0 bases at J, with 8 bases in the middle. Per the germline V gene, CDR1 is SGHVS and CDR2 is FQNEAQ. CDR3 length: 14 amino acids.

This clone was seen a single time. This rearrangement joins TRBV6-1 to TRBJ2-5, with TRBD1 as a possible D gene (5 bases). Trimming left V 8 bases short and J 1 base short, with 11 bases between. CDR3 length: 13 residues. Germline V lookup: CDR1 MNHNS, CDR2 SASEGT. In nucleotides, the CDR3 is TGTGCCAGCGGATTACAGGCCCAAGAGACCCAGTACTTC. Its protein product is CASGLQAQETQYF.

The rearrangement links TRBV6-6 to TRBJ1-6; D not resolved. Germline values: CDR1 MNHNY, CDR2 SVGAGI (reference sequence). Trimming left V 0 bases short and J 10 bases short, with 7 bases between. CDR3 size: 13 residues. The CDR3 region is CASSYSYGSPLHF. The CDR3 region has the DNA TGTGCCAGCAGTTACTCGTACGGGTCACCCCTCCACTTT.

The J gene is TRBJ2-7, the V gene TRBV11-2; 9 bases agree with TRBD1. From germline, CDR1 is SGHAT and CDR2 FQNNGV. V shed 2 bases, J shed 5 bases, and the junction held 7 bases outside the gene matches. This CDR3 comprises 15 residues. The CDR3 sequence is CASSLPGQGIHEQYF. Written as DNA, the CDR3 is TGTGCCAGCAGCTTACCGGGACAGGGAATACACGAGCAGTACTTC.

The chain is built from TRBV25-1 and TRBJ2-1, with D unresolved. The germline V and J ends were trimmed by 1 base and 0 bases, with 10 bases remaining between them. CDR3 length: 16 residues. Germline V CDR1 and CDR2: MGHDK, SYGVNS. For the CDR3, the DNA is TGTGCCAGCAGTGAATCCCTAGTAAGCTCCTACAATGAGCAGTTCTTC. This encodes CASSESLVSSYNEQFF.

CDR3: CASSLQSDRPYEQYF. DNA of the CDR3: TGCGCCAGCAGCCTCCAGTCGGACAGACCCTACGAGCAGTACTTC. The rearrangement joins TRBV5-1 to TRBJ2-7, with D possibly TRBD1 on 6 matching bases. The CDR3 is made up of 15 amino acids. The germline CDR1 and CDR2 sequences are SGHRS and YFSETQ. The V end was cut by 4 bases, the J end by 2 bases, with 16 bases between.

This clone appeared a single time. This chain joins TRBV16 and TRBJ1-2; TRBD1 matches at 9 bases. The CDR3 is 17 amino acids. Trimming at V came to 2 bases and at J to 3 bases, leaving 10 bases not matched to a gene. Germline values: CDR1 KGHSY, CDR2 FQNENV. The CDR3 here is CASSQSLGQGDDYGYTF. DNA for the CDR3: TGTGCCAGCAGCCAAAGCCTGGGACAGGGAGATGACTATGGCTACACCTTC.

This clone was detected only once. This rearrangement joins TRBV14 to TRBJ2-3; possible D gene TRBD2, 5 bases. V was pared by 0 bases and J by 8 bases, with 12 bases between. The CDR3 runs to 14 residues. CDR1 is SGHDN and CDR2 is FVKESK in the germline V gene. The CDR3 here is CASSQDLEGSTQYF. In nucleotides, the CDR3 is TGTGCCAGCAGCCAAGATCTTGAGGGAAGTACGCAGTATTTT.

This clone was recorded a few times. CDR3 DNA sequence: TGTGCCAGCAGCTCTGAGCATAGTCAGCCCCAGCATTTT. The encoded protein is CASSSEHSQPQHF. This rearrangement joins TRBV6-1 to TRBJ1-5; no reliable D call. Germline CDR1 reads MNHNS; CDR2 reads SASEGT. V lost 6 bases to trimming and J lost 6 bases, with 12 bases between them. The CDR3 sequence is 13 residues long.

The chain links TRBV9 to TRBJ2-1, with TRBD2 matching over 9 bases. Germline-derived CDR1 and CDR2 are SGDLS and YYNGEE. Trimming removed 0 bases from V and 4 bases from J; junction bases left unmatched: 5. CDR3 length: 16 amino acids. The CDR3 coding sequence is TGTGCCAGCAGCGTAGGAGGCGGGGGGGCATACAATGAGCAGTTCTTC. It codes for CASSVGGGGAYNEQFF.

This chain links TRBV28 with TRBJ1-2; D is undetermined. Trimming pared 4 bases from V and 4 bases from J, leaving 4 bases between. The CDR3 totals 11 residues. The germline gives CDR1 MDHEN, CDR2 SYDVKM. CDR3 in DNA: TGTGCCAGCAGTTCCCGCTATGGCTACACCTTC. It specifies CASSSRYGYTF.

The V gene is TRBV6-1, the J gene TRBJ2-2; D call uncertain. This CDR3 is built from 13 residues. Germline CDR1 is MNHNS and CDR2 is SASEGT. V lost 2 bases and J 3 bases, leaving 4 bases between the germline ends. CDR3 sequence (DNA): TGTGCCAGCAGTGAACCCGACACCGGGGAGCTGTTTTTT. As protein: CASSEPDTGELFF.

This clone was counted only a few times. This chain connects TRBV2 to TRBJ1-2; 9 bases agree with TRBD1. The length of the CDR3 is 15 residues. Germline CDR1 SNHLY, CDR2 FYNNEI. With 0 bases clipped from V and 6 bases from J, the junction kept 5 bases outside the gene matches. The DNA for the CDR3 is TGTGCCAGCAGTGAAGCGCTCGGGACAGGGAATGGCTACACCTTC. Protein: CASSEALGTGNGYTF.

The DNA for the CDR3 is TGTGCCAGCAGCTTAGGGGCACTCCGTGGCCTTCAAGAGACCCAGTACTTC. This translates into CASSLGALRGLQETQYF. The V gene is TRBV7-2, the J gene TRBJ2-5; D is unresolved. Germline V gene lookup returns CDR1 SGHTA and CDR2 FQGNSA. The V end was cut by 1 base, the J end by 2 bases, with 17 bases between. CDR3 length: 17 residues. Complete variable domain (other parts from reference TRBV7-2 and TRBJ2-5): GAGVSQSPSNKVTEKGKDVELRCDPISGHTALYWYRQSLGQGLEFLIYFQGNSAPDKSGLPSDRFSAERTGGSVSTLTIQRTQQEDSAVYLCASSLGALRGLQETQYFGPGTRLLVL.

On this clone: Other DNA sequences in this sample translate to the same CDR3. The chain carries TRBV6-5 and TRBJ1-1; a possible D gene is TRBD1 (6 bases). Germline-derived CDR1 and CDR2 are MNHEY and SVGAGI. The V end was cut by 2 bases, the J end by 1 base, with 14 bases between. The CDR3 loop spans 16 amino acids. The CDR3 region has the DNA TGTGCCAGCAGTTACCTTCCGCAGGGGAGGAACACTGAAGCTTTCTTT. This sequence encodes CASSYLPQGRNTEAFF.

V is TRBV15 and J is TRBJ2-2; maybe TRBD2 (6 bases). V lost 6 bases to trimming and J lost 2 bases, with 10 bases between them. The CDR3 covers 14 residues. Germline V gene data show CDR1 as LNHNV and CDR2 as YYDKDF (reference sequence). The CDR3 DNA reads TGTGCCACCAGGGAGGGCTTCAACACCGGGGAGCTGTTTTTT. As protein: CATREGFNTGELFF.

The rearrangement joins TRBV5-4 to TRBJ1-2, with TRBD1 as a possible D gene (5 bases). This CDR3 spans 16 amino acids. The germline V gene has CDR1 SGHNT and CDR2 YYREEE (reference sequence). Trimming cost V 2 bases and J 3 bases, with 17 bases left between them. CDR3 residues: CASSFLPSAGDYGYTF. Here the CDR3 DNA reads TGTGCCAGCAGCTTTCTACCCTCGGCGGGGGACTATGGCTACACCTTC.